This T cell receptor beta chain comes out of a study of vaccination and CD4 T cells after COVID-19. The treatment: roughly 11-day PBMC culture with coronavirus spike peptide pools or control peptides (ViraFEST assay). From the roughly ten-day cultures, CD4+ T cells were isolated by negative selection. Study-wide findings and caveats: Spike mono-reactivity applied to 304 of 307 vaccine-specific clones detected in convalescent patients.

This clonotype was picked up a small number of times. Its specificity is not known. Cultured CD4+ T cell DNA underwent sequencing with the Oncomine TCR Beta short-read assay. A single record per CDR3 protein comes from TCRdb applying MiXCR to the PCR reads. This sample has fewer than 15,000 distinct CDR3 sequences; about 61% occur once, and the top ten carry roughly an eighth. Sequenced: CD4+ T cells from blood, cultured in vitro. The clonotype originates from a human donor who had recovered from COVID-19.

Written as DNA, the CDR3 is TGTGCCAGCAGCCCACGGACAGGGGAGGGGGGCTACACCTTC. This codes for CASSPRTGEGGYTF. This chain joins TRBV7-2 and TRBJ1-2; 9 bases are shared with TRBD1. The CDR3 length is 14 residues. Germline V lookup: CDR1 SGHTA, CDR2 FQGNSA. J was trimmed by 8 bases and V by 5 bases; bases with no gene match: 9.